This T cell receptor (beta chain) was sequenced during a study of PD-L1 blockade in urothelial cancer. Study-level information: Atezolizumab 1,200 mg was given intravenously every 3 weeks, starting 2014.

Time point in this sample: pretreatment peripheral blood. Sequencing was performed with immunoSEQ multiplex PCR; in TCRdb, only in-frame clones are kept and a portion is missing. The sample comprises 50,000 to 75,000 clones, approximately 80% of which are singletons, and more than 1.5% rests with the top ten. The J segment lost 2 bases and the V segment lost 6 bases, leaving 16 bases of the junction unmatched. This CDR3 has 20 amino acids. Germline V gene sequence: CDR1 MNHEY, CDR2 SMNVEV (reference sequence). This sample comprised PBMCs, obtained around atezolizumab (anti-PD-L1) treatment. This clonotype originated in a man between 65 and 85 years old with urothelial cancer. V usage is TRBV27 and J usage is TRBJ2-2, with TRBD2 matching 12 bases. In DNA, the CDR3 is TGTGCCAGCAGGGCCTTATGGATCTACGGACTAGCGGGAAACACCGGGGAGCTGTTTTTT. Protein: CASRALWIYGLAGNTGELFF.